The next 20 T cell receptor beta chains were all read from a single sample in a study of human T cells and chemical hapten exposure. TCRdb independently ran MiXCR on the RACE reads; one entry per CDR3 protein. The sample contains some 150,000 distinct CDR3 sequences, about an eighth of which appear only once. Time point specified: patch test 2, 6 weeks after DPC sensitization. This sample's treatment: therapeutic diphenylcyclopropenone sensitization with weekly scalp DPC. The sequenced sample was whole blood, obtained in connection with sensitization to the hapten diphenylcyclopropenone (DPC). Source of these receptors: a woman aged 50 to 65 with alopecia areata. Some clones in this sample may be carry-over from other donors' samples.

This clonotype was counted between two and nine times. The rearrangement links TRBV7-3 to TRBJ1-6; 8 bases are shared with TRBD1. V shed 3 bases and J 6 bases; nucleotides not matched to a gene: 4. The CDR3 totals 15 residues. Germline V gives CDR1 SGHTA, CDR2 FQGTGA. CDR3 coding DNA: TGTGCCAGCAGCTTCCAGACAGGGGCTAATTCACCCCTCCACTTT. Amino acids: CASSFQTGANSPLHF.

This clonotype came up a few times. The genes are TRBV2 and TRBJ2-7; 7 bases fit TRBD2. The CDR3 contains 14 residues. From germline, CDR1 is SNHLY and CDR2 FYNNEI. V lost 8 bases to trimming and J lost 4 bases; unmatched junction nucleotides: 11. Here the CDR3 reads CASSGLPGGYEQYF. The CDR3 nucleotides are TGTGCCAGCTCGGGACTACCTGGGGGGTACGAGCAGTACTTC. The entire variable domain, with the rest obtained from reference TRBV2 and TRBJ2-7, is as follows: EPEVTQTPSHQVTQMGQEVILRCVPISNHLYFYWYRQILGQKVEFLVSFYNNEISEKSEIFDDQFSVERPDGSNFTLKIRSTKLEDSAMYFCASSGLPGGYEQYFGPGTRLTVT.

The chain couples TRBV6-2 or TRBV6-3 to TRBJ2-1, with 8 positions matching TRBD2. The CDR3 loop spans 14 amino acids. J lost 4 bases, V lost 6 bases, and 5 bases had no gene match. Germline V gene lookup returns CDR1 MNHEY and CDR2 SVGEGT. CDR3 bases: TGTGCCAGCAGACTAGCGGAGATATACAATGAGCAGTTCTTC. It is translated as CASRLAEIYNEQFF.

The CDR3 loop reads CASSYSRRGEQFF. CDR3 in DNA: TGTGCCAGCAGTTACTCCCGGCGGGGAGAGCAGTTCTTC. The chain has TRBV6-5 and TRBJ2-1, with a tentative D call TRBD2 (6 bases). The V gene's germline CDR1 is MNHEY and CDR2 SVGAGI. The CDR3 extends over 13 amino acids. The V and J ends lost 0 bases and 10 bases respectively, with 10 bases between them.

Only a few counts were recorded for this clonotype. This chain uses TRBV7-6 with TRBJ1-1, with unresolved D. There are 11 residues in the CDR3. Per germline, CDR1 SGHVS and CDR2 FNYEAQ. The germline V and J ends were trimmed by 5 bases and 8 bases, with 9 bases remaining between them. CDR3 protein: CASSPLEEAFF. The DNA of the CDR3 is TGTGCCAGCAGCCCACTTGAAGAAGCTTTCTTT.

This clonotype has just a few counts. This sequence joins TRBV7-9 and TRBJ2-7; a possible D gene is TRBD2 (6 bases). V was pared by 1 base and J by 5 bases, with 18 bases between. Looked up from germline, CDR1 is SEHNR and CDR2 is FQNEAQ (reference sequence). The CDR3 covers 16 residues. CDR3 protein: CASSLEGGTGSNEQYF. The DNA for the CDR3 is TGTGCCAGCAGCTTAGAAGGCGGGACCGGTAGCAACGAGCAGTACTTC. The complete variable domain, with remaining parts taken from reference TRBV7-9 and TRBJ2-7, reads DTGVSQNPRHKITKRGQNVTFRCDPISEHNRLYWYRQTLGQGPEFLTYFQNEAQLEKSRLLSDRFSAERPKGSFSTLEIQRTEQGDSAMYLCASSLEGGTGSNEQYFGPGTRLTVT.

This clonotype appeared a few times. The rearrangement uses TRBV11-2 and TRBJ2-5; 11 bases are a match to TRBD2. Germline V CDR1 and CDR2: SGHAT, FQNNGV. The V and J ends lost 1 base and 2 bases, in that order; junction bases with no gene match: 3. The CDR3 has 16 amino acids. In nucleotides, the CDR3 is TGTGCCAGCAGCTTAGGGGCTAGCGGGAGGCAAGAGACCCAGTACTTC. Translated, it gives CASSLGASGRQETQYF.

This clonotype has a count of ten or more. The chain couples TRBV5-5 to TRBJ1-1, with 7 bases identical to TRBD1. Germline V gene lookup returns CDR1 SGHKS and CDR2 YYEKEE (reference sequence). Trimming at V came to 4 bases and at J to 5 bases, leaving 8 bases not matched to a gene. CDR3 length: 14 amino acids. In nucleotides, the CDR3 is TGTGCCAGCAGCGTGACAGGGCCGTCGACTGAAGCTTTCTTT. Translating it yields CASSVTGPSTEAFF.

The chain recombines TRBV5-1 with TRBJ2-5, with TRBD2 identical over 8 bases. Germline lookup yields CDR1 SGHRS and CDR2 YFSETQ. The CDR3 contains 17 residues. V was clipped by 2 bases and J by 5 bases; unmatched bases: 14. Here the CDR3 DNA reads TGCGCCAGCAGCTTTACCGATTCGGCCGGGAGGGGGGAGACCCAGTACTTC. It is translated as CASSFTDSAGRGETQYF.

The chain recombines TRBV27 with TRBJ2-6, with D perhaps matching TRBD1 (6 bases). Trimming removed 8 bases at V and 3 bases at J, with 8 bases between. There are 13 residues in the CDR3. The germline gives CDR1 MNHEY, CDR2 SMNVEV (reference sequence). The CDR3 nucleotides are TGTGCCAGCCAGGGGTTTGGGGCCAACGTCCTGACTTTC. Translation: CASQGFGANVLTF. The whole variable domain, remainder taken from reference TRBV27 and TRBJ2-6, is EAQVTQNPRYLITVTGKKLTVTCSQNMNHEYMSWYRQDPGLGLRQIYYSMNVEVTDKGDVPEGYKVSRKEKRNFPLILESPSPNQTSLYFCASQGFGANVLTFGAGSRLTVL.

This clonotype was counted between two and nine times. The V call is TRBV28, the J call TRBJ1-3, with a tentative D call TRBD1 (5 bases). This CDR3 region has 16 residues. Trimming stripped 2 bases from V and 0 bases from J, with 11 bases between. Looked up from germline, CDR1 is MDHEN and CDR2 is SYDVKM. The DNA of the CDR3 is TGTGCCAGCAGTTTACGAGCTGGACACTCTGGAAACACCATATATTTT. Protein product: CASSLRAGHSGNTIYF.

This clonotype was seen at least ten times. This chain joins TRBV20-1 and TRBJ2-3; 10 bases fit TRBD1. Trimming took 3 bases from V and 3 from J; bases not matched to a gene: 6. Germline CDR1 is DFQATT and CDR2 is SNEGSKA (reference sequence). This CDR3 has 15 amino acids. DNA of the CDR3: TGCAGTGCTAGTCGCAGACAGGGGGCTACAGATACGCAGTATTTT. This translates into CSASRRQGATDTQYF.

This clonotype was observed many times. This rearrangement joins TRBV9 to TRBJ1-2, with a tentative D call TRBD1 (5 bases). The germline CDR1 and CDR2 sequences are SGDLS and YYNGEE. The V end lost 4 bases, the J end lost 4 bases, and 11 bases lay between the germline ends. This CDR3 spans 13 amino acids. Written as DNA, the CDR3 is TGTGCCAGCAGCTCACGGGACGGCTATGGCTACACCTTC. It yields the protein CASSSRDGYGYTF.

The chain employs TRBV27 and TRBJ2-6; D uncertain. Trimming left V 5 bases short and J 0 bases short, with 5 bases between. The length of the CDR3 is 14 residues. The germline V gene has CDR1 MNHEY and CDR2 SMNVEV (reference sequence). The CDR3 loop is CASSQSSGANVLTF. CDR3 in DNA: TGTGCCAGCAGTCAGAGCTCTGGGGCCAACGTCCTGACTTTC.

This chain links TRBV7-2 with TRBJ2-3, with 10 positions matching TRBD2. The CDR3 contains 18 residues. V trimming: 1 base; J trimming: 0 bases; junction bases outside the gene matches: 7. The germline gives CDR1 SGHTA, CDR2 FQGNSA. CDR3 sequence: CASSLVLAGAGSTDTQYF. DNA of the CDR3: TGTGCCAGCAGCTTAGTGCTAGCGGGGGCAGGGAGCACAGATACGCAGTATTTT.

This sequence joins TRBV18 and TRBJ1-1, with TRBD1 matching 7 bases. The CDR3 is made up of 14 amino acids. J was trimmed by 3 bases and V by 5 bases; bases with no gene match: 6. In germline, CDR1 is KGHSH, CDR2 LQKENI. Here the CDR3 reads CASSTNQGDTEAFF. Here the CDR3 DNA reads TGTGCCAGCTCAACAAACCAGGGGGACACTGAAGCTTTCTTT. Full variable domain (outside the CDR3, taken from reference TRBV18 and TRBJ1-1): NAGVMQNPRHLVRRRGQEARLRCSPMKGHSHVYWYRQLPEEGLKFMVYLQKENIIDESGMPKERFSAEFPKEGPSILRIQQVVRGDSAAYFCASSTNQGDTEAFFGQGTRLTVV.

This clonotype was detected only a few times. The chain recombines TRBV27 with TRBJ1-1, with D possibly TRBD1 on 5 matching bases. The CDR3 spans 13 residues. CDR1 MNHEY and CDR2 SMNVEV come from the germline V gene (reference sequence). The V end lost 5 bases, the J end lost 4 bases, and 11 bases lay between the germline ends. The CDR3 DNA reads TGTGCCAGCAGTCCACGACAGTTCACTGAAGCTTTCTTT. This translates into CASSPRQFTEAFF.

This chain connects TRBV20-1 to TRBJ2-7, with 7 bases aligning to TRBD2. V lost 3 bases and J lost 6; bases outside the gene matches: 8. Per germline, CDR1 DFQATT and CDR2 SNEGSKA (reference sequence). The CDR3 length is 13 residues. CDR3 in amino acids: CSARAGVFVEQYF. The CDR3 DNA is TGCAGTGCTAGGGCGGGAGTGTTTGTCGAGCAGTACTTC.

This clonotype showed up many times. The chain has TRBV6-2 or TRBV6-3 and TRBJ1-1; the D gene is possibly TRBD1 (6 bases). Looked up from germline, CDR1 is MNHEY and CDR2 is SVGEGT. This CDR3 is built from 12 residues. V lost 5 bases, J lost 11 bases, and 15 bases lay in between. CDR3 in amino acids: CASSTGAPAAFF. The CDR3 coding sequence is TGTGCCAGCAGTACGGGGGCCCCAGCCGCTTTCTTT.

The chain combines TRBV4-2 with TRBJ2-3; D may be TRBD2 (7 bases). Germline V gene sequence: CDR1 LGHNA, CDR2 YNFKEQ. The CDR3 has 17 amino acids. Trimming removed 4 bases from V and 3 bases from J, with 20 bases in between. The CDR3 loop reads CASSRVGGGQSTDTQYF. CDR3 bases: TGTGCCAGCAGCCGGGTTGGGGGGGGCCAATCAACAGATACGCAGTATTTT.